The table lists the clone carrying this T cell receptor beta chain with many counts. The antigen remains undetermined. TCRdb independently ran MiXCR on the reads; one entry per CDR3 protein. There are 200,000 to 250,000 distinct CDR3 sequences in the sample; 35% to 40% occur only once, and more than 50% lies in the top ten. This sample stems from a study of T cell repertoires in cytomegalovirus infection. This receptor was identified in a human donor in good health (CMV status not recorded). Some clones in this sample may be carry-over from other donors' samples. The starting material was CD8+ T cells from cultured PBMCs, obtained from culture after CMV antigen stimulation.

The CDR3 nucleotides are TGTGCCAGTGCAGGGATCTATGGCTACACCTTC. Amino acids: CASAGIYGYTF. The V gene is TRBV19, the J gene TRBJ1-2, with D possibly TRBD1 on 5 matching bases. Trimming removed 8 bases at V and 4 bases at J, with 8 bases between. Germline V gene sequence: CDR1 LNHDA, CDR2 SQIVND (reference sequence). There are 11 residues in the CDR3.